The rows below give T cell receptor beta chains drawn from one sample of a study of response to subunit inactivated influenza vaccine. TCRdb fed the RT-PCR reads into MiXCR, producing one record per CDR3 protein. Of 150,000 to 200,000 distinct CDR3 sequences listed, about 12% are singletons. The data were also submitted as part of a second study, on T cells expressing NK-cell markers.

The sequences come from CD8+ T cells sorted from PBMCs, collected approximately 13 days after vaccination. These TCRs come from a middle-aged man who received an inactivated influenza vaccine. Each CDR3 is given with its conserved first and last residue. D genes are given only for firm matches. Clone size is shown for a subset of rows, as once, few, many or a class of expanded clone.

length	V	D	size	J	CDR3	DNA
18	TRBV11-2	-	-	TRBJ2-5	CASSLGGDTGWDPKTQYF	TGTGCCAGCAGCTTAGGGGGGGACACAGGTTGGGACCCAAAGACCCAGTACTTC
13	TRBV4-1	-	-	TRBJ2-7	CASSQGISYEQYF	TGCGCCAGCAGCCAAGGGATATCCTACGAGCAGTACTTC
12	TRBV7-9	-	many	TRBJ2-7	CASSLSKHEQYF	TGTGCCAGCAGCTTAAGTAAACACGAGCAGTACTTC
15	TRBV4-3	-	few	TRBJ1-1	CASSQERGAERLAFF	TGCGCCAGCAGCCAAGAGAGGGGGGCAGAGAGGCTTGCTTTCTTT
15	TRBV2	-	-	TRBJ2-4	CASIPRSIAKNIQYF	TGTGCCTCAATTCCCAGATCTATAGCCAAAAACATTCAGTACTTC
18	TRBV6-5	TRBD1	-	TRBJ2-7	CASSYLSRRQGDNYEQYF	TGTGCCAGCAGTTACCTCTCAAGACGACAGGGGGACAACTACGAGCAGTACTTC
17	TRBV7-2	-	-	TRBJ1-6	CASSYRRGLSYNSPLHF	TGTGCCAGCAGCTACCGTCGAGGCCTCTCCTATAATTCACCCCTCCACTTT
13	TRBV10-3	TRBD1	-	TRBJ2-1	CAIRRQGENEQFF	TGTGCCATCAGGAGACAGGGGGAGAATGAGCAGTTCTTC
13	TRBV20-1	-	many	TRBJ1-1	CSARDPDQLEAFF	TGCAGTGCTAGAGATCCCGACCAACTTGAAGCTTTCTTT
15	TRBV6-5	-	-	TRBJ2-7	CASSYSGLTSYEQYF	TGTGCCAGCAGTTACTCCGGACTAACTAGTTACGAGCAGTACTTC
16	TRBV5-6	-	few	TRBJ2-4	CASSLAAGSRGNIQYF	TGTGCCAGCAGCTTGGCTGCGGGGTCGAGAGGGAACATTCAGTACTTC
15	TRBV12-3/TRBV12-4	-	few	TRBJ1-1	CASSTGVGGNTEAFF	TGTGCCAGCAGCACGGGGGTCGGGGGAAACACTGAAGCTTTCTTT
14	TRBV27	-	-	TRBJ2-7	CASSLGGPLGEQYF	TGTGCCAGCAGTCTGGGAGGCCCTCTAGGCGAGCAGTACTTC
15	TRBV2	-	-	TRBJ2-7	CASSESAGRGYEQYF	TGTGCCAGCAGTGAATCAGCTGGAAGGGGCTACGAGCAGTACTTC
12	TRBV29-1	-	many	TRBJ2-7	CSVLLGIYEQYF	TGCAGCGTTTTACTCGGGATCTACGAGCAGTACTTC
14	TRBV2	-	-	TRBJ2-3	CASSHPDSTDTQYF	TGTGCCAGCAGCCACCCCGACAGCACAGATACGCAGTATTTT
16	TRBV28	TRBD2	-	TRBJ2-3	CASIAGGIAPTDTQYF	TGTGCCAGCATAGCGGGAGGGATTGCTCCCACAGATACGCAGTATTTT
18	TRBV13	TRBD2	-	TRBJ2-5	CASSAVGERESPQETQYF	TGTGCCAGCAGCGCCGTGGGGGAGCGGGAGAGCCCACAAGAGACCCAGTACTTC
14	TRBV11-2	-	-	TRBJ2-3	CASSLGGPADTQYF	TGTGCCAGCAGCTTAGGGGGCCCGGCAGATACGCAGTATTTT
15	TRBV15	-	-	TRBJ2-1	CATSRDPSEGDEQFF	TGTGCCACCAGCAGAGATCCTAGCGAGGGGGATGAGCAGTTCTTC
15	TRBV7-9	-	-	TRBJ2-5	CASSLIFTGQETQYF	TGTGCCAGCAGCTTAATATTCACAGGGCAAGAGACCCAGTACTTC
16	TRBV4-3	TRBD2	-	TRBJ2-3	CASSQSSGRWADTQYF	TGCGCCAGCAGCCAGTCTAGCGGGAGATGGGCAGATACGCAGTATTTT
17	TRBV15	TRBD2	-	TRBJ2-3	CATSRDVQRGYTDTQYF	TGTGCCACCAGCAGAGATGTCCAGCGGGGGTACACAGATACGCAGTATTTT
15	TRBV7-9	-	-	TRBJ2-5	CASSLAQSRTETQYF	TGTGCCAGCAGCTTAGCGCAGTCGAGGACGGAGACCCAGTACTTC
14	TRBV10-1	-	-	TRBJ2-2	CASSDTLNTGELFF	TGCGCCAGCAGTGATACCCTGAACACCGGGGAGCTGTTTTTT
15	TRBV2	-	-	TRBJ2-7	CASSEGPLVSYEQYF	TGTGCCAGCAGTGAAGGACCCCTAGTCTCCTACGAGCAGTACTTC
13	TRBV27	-	-	TRBJ2-1	CASSWVGSGEQFF	TGTGCCAGCAGTTGGGTAGGATCCGGGGAGCAGTTCTTC
11	TRBV5-1	-	many	TRBJ1-2	CASTDDYGYTF	TGCGCCAGCACGGACGACTATGGCTACACCTTC
12	TRBV12-3/TRBV12-4	-	many	TRBJ2-2	CASSSNGGELFF	TGTGCCAGCAGCTCTAACGGCGGGGAGCTGTTTTTT
11	TRBV29-1	-	many	TRBJ2-4	CSVVTENIQYF	TGCAGCGTGGTGACGGAAAACATTCAGTACTTC
15	TRBV18	TRBD2	many	TRBJ2-1	CASSPASGTYNEQFF	TGTGCCAGCTCACCAGCTAGCGGGACCTACAATGAGCAGTTCTTC
13	TRBV29-1	-	many	TRBJ2-7	CSVGGYSAYEQYF	TGCAGCGTTGGTGGCTATTCGGCTTACGAGCAGTACTTC
16	TRBV7-9	TRBD1	-	TRBJ2-1	CASRNPNRGYGDEQFF	TGTGCCAGCAGAAATCCGAACAGGGGATATGGGGATGAGCAGTTCTTC
15	TRBV7-8	-	few	TRBJ1-6	CASSLESDYHSPLHF	TGTGCCAGCAGCTTAGAGTCCGATTACCATTCACCCCTCCACTTT
15	TRBV5-1	-	few	TRBJ1-1	CASSLGAGSGTEAFF	TGCGCCAGCAGCTTGGGGGCAGGGAGTGGCACTGAAGCTTTCTTT
11	TRBV14	-	few	TRBJ2-7	CASSQLYEQYF	TGTGCCAGCAGCCAACTCTACGAGCAGTACTTC
13	TRBV6-2/TRBV6-3	-	few	TRBJ2-7	CASSYYRTYEQYF	TGTGCCAGCAGTTACTACAGAACCTACGAGCAGTACTTC
19	TRBV15	-	few	TRBJ2-6	CATSGPSPTGFSGANVLTF	TGTGCCACCAGCGGACCATCCCCAACGGGATTTTCTGGGGCCAACGTCCTGACTTTC
15	TRBV4-2	TRBD2	many	TRBJ2-7	CASSQEVAGVYEQYF	TGTGCCAGCAGCCAAGAGGTAGCGGGGGTCTACGAGCAGTACTTC
15	TRBV7-9	-	many	TRBJ2-7	CASSLDGGNAYEQYF	TGTGCCAGCAGCTTAGATGGGGGAAACGCCTACGAGCAGTACTTC
14	TRBV6-2/TRBV6-3	-	-	TRBJ2-1	CASSYNLVADEQFF	TGTGCCAGCAGTTACAACCTTGTTGCGGATGAGCAGTTCTTC
15	TRBV11-2	-	few	TRBJ1-5	CASSLEGGQAQPQHF	TGTGCCAGCAGCTTAGAGGGAGGGCAGGCTCAGCCCCAGCATTTT
15	TRBV19	-	many	TRBJ2-3	CASSMGAGLTDTQYF	TGTGCCAGTAGTATGGGGGCTGGGCTCACAGATACGCAGTATTTT
16	TRBV2	-	few	TRBJ2-1	CASTPERPPSYNEQFF	TGTGCCAGCACGCCCGAGCGGCCACCTTCCTACAATGAGCAGTTCTTC
13	TRBV11-2	TRBD1	-	TRBJ2-7	CASSFQGAGEQYF	TGTGCCAGCAGCTTCCAGGGGGCGGGCGAGCAGTACTTC